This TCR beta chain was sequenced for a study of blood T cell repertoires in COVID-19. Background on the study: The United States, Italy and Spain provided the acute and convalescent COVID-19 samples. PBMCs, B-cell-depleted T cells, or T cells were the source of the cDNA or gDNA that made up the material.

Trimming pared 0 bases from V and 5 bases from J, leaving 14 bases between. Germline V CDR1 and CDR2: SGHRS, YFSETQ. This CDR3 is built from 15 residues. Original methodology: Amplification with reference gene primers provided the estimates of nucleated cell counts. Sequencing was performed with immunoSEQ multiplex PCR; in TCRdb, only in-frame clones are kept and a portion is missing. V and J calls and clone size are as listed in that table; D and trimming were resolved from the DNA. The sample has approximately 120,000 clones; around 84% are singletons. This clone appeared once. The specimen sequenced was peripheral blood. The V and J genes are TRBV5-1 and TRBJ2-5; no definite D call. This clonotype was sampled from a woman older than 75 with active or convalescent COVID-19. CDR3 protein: CASSLDGRPWETQYF. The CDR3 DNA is TGCGCCAGCAGCTTGGACGGCAGGCCGTGGGAGACCCAGTACTTC.